The 15 T cell receptor beta chains below come from one sample, sequenced in a study of blood T cell repertoires in COVID-19. Measured with immunoSEQ multiplex PCR; TCRdb has only the in-frame clones, and not every one. The sample has some 47,000 clones; roughly 83% are singletons. The specimen was peripheral blood. The receptors were sampled from a woman aged 55-69 years with acute or convalescent COVID-19.

This sequence joins TRBV30 and TRBJ2-7, with TRBD1 matching 7 bases. This CDR3 contains 17 residues. CDR1 is GTSNPN and CDR2 is SVGIG in the germline V gene (reference sequence). Trimming at V came to 3 bases and at J to 6 bases, leaving 20 bases not matched to a gene. The CDR3 sequence: CAWRATGRAITGSEQYF. For the CDR3, the DNA is TGTGCCTGGAGGGCGACAGGGCGGGCGATTACCGGCTCCGAGCAGTACTTC. The whole variable domain, remainder taken from reference TRBV30 and TRBJ2-7, is SQTIHQWPATLVQPVGSPLSLECTVEGTSNPNLYWYRQAAGRGLQLLFYSVGIGQISSEVPQNLSASRPQDRQFILSSKKLLLSDSGFYLCAWRATGRAITGSEQYFGPGTRLTVT.

The J gene is TRBJ1-5, the V gene TRBV4-1; no clear D. The length of the CDR3 is 14 residues. The germline V gene encodes CDR1 MGHRA and CDR2 YSYEKL. V was cut by 3 bases and J by 3 bases, with 9 bases left in between. The CDR3 here is CASSHPGYNQPQHF. The CDR3 DNA reads TGCGCCAGCAGCCACCCGGGGTACAATCAGCCCCAGCATTTT.

This clone was counted once. The chain carries TRBV7-2 and TRBJ1-6, with 7 bases matching TRBD1. The CDR3 runs to 14 residues. After removal of 3 bases from V and 7 bases from J, the junction contained 3 bases not matched to a gene. CDR1 is SGHTA and CDR2 is FQGNSA in the germline V gene. Here the CDR3 reads CASSFRDRNSPLHF. The CDR3 nucleotides are TGTGCCAGCAGCTTTCGGGACAGAAATTCACCCCTCCACTTT.

CDR3 sequence (DNA): TGTGCCAGCAGCTTATCGGGCAATCAGCCCCAGCATTTT. It translates to CASSLSGNQPQHF. This sequence joins TRBV7-9 and TRBJ1-5, with D unresolved. CDR1 is SEHNR, CDR2 FQNEAQ, per germline (reference sequence). Deletions cut 2 bases from V and 2 bases from J, with 4 bases between. This CDR3 region has 13 residues.

The chain is built from TRBV7-9 and TRBJ1-4; the match to TRBD1 covers 8 bases. Germline CDR1 is SEHNR and CDR2 is FQNEAQ (reference sequence). The V segment lost 5 bases and the J segment 7 bases; nucleotides outside the gene matches: 6. This CDR3 is built from 14 residues. CDR3 sequence (DNA): TGTGCCAGCAGCCGAACAGGGGGAACTGAAAAACTGTTTTTT. This encodes CASSRTGGTEKLFF.

The genes are TRBV6-5 and TRBJ2-6; D is unclear. The germline gives CDR1 MNHEY, CDR2 SVGAGI. The CDR3 is made up of 13 amino acids. V shed 7 bases and J shed 2 bases, with 6 bases lying between them. For the CDR3, the DNA is TGTGCCAGCACCGAGCCTGGGGCCAACGTCCTGACTTTC. It translates to CASTEPGANVLTF.

The chain links TRBV24-1 to TRBJ2-7, with a possible D match to TRBD1 (5 bases). V shed 3 bases and J shed 2 bases, with 10 bases lying between them. The germline V gene has CDR1 KGHDR and CDR2 SFDVKD. This CDR3 is 14 amino acids long. The CDR3 sequence: CATSDNDSPYEQYF. The CDR3 DNA follows: TGTGCCACCAGTGATAACGACAGTCCCTACGAGCAGTACTTC.

The chain employs TRBV2 and TRBJ2-7, with D maybe TRBD2 (5 bases). The CDR3 has 12 amino acids. CDR1 is SNHLY and CDR2 is FYNNEI in the germline V gene. V was shortened by 8 bases and J by 4 bases, with 12 bases between the two germline ends. This CDR3 is CASGPRGYEQYF. The DNA of the CDR3 is TGTGCCAGCGGCCCCCGGGGATACGAGCAGTACTTC. Full variable domain (outside the CDR3, taken from reference TRBV2 and TRBJ2-7): EPEVTQTPSHQVTQMGQEVILRCVPISNHLYFYWYRQILGQKVEFLVSFYNNEISEKSEIFDDQFSVERPDGSNFTLKIRSTKLEDSAMYFCASGPRGYEQYFGPGTRLTVT.

This chain uses TRBV4-1 with TRBJ1-5, with D hard to call. Per the germline V gene, CDR1 is MGHRA and CDR2 is YSYEKL. V gave up 0 bases and J gave up 8 bases, with 14 bases separating them. The CDR3 has 15 residues. The DNA of the CDR3 is TGCGCCAGCAGCCAAGAGTGGGCCGAGTTTGAGCCCCAGCATTTT. It yields the protein CASSQEWAEFEPQHF.

The genes are TRBV6-5 and TRBJ1-2; 7 positions agree with TRBD1. V dropped 6 bases and J dropped 7; count of bases not matched to a gene: 5. The length of the CDR3 is 12 residues. Germline lookup yields CDR1 MNHEY and CDR2 SVGAGI. CDR3 sequence: CASSNDRAGYTF. The CDR3 DNA reads TGTGCCAGCAGCAACGACAGGGCTGGCTACACCTTC.

The chain uses TRBV4-1 and TRBJ2-3; TRBD2 matches at 9 bases. V lost 1 base and J lost 3; bases outside the gene matches: 11. Germline V gives CDR1 MGHRA, CDR2 YSYEKL. CDR3 length equals 18 residues. CDR3 sequence reads: CASSQGGPAGGWTDTQYF. The CDR3 bases are TGCGCCAGCAGCCAAGGGGGGCCAGCGGGAGGTTGGACAGATACGCAGTATTTT.

This clone came up once. The chain combines TRBV5-6 with TRBJ2-5, with TRBD2 matching over 10 bases. Unmatched junction bases numbered 3, after V lost 1 base and J lost 0 bases. Germline V gives CDR1 SGHDT, CDR2 YYEEEE. This CDR3 comprises 16 residues. Here the CDR3 reads CASSLQLAGYQETQYF. The CDR3 region has the DNA TGTGCCAGCAGCTTGCAACTAGCGGGGTACCAAGAGACCCAGTACTTC.

This chain joins TRBV21-1 and TRBJ2-7; the table's D call of TRBD2 was not tested on the DNA. TRBV21-1 is a listed pseudogene. The CDR3 is 16 amino acids. The chain's CDR3 is CASSRCRLTHSYEQYF. CDR3 sequence (DNA): TGTGCCAGCAGCAGGTGCAGACTTACTCACTCCTACGAGCAGTACTTC.

J is TRBJ2-5 and V is TRBV4-2; D is perhaps TRBD2 (6 bases). Trimming cost V 1 base and J 5 bases, with 11 bases left between them. Germline values: CDR1 LGHNA, CDR2 YNFKEQ. This CDR3 is 14 amino acids long. The CDR3 loop reads CASSQGAGWETQYF. CDR3 coding DNA: TGTGCCAGCAGCCAAGGAGCGGGCTGGGAGACCCAGTACTTC.

CDR3 bases: TGTGCCAGCAGCTCCACGGAAAACAGGGAGAAACTGTTTTTT. Its protein product is CASSSTENREKLFF. The chain employs TRBV7-9 and TRBJ1-4; D might be TRBD1 (6 bases). CDR1 and CDR2 (germline): SEHNR, FQNEAQ (reference sequence). V was shortened by 4 bases and J by 11 bases, with 17 bases between the two germline ends. The CDR3 is 14 amino acids.